Included here is one T cell receptor beta chain sequence, with context. Antigen specificity is unknown. TCRdb's table, derived via immunoSEQ multiplex PCR, lists solely in-frame clones and lacks some. The sample records about 44,000 clones, under 95% being singletons. This CDR3 spans 13 amino acids. V dropped 4 bases and J dropped 7 bases, with 10 bases sitting between them. These data belong to a study of cytomegalovirus exposure and HLA in healthy donors. The overall study: The approximately 670 first-cohort repertoires and the 95 to 150 validation repertoires shared the same platform, a later analysis reported. General observations from the study: Specific recognition of CMV antigens was confirmed in vitro for three chains (all CMV-associated).

It was the roughly 110-subject validation cohort, separate from the approximately 620-subject first cohort, to which the donors belonged. This receptor was obtained from a woman younger than 30 in good health and CMV-seronegative. The specimen sequenced was PBMCs. The rearrangement links TRBV23-1 to TRBJ2-2, with D unresolved. TRBV23-1 is treated as an ORF (open reading frame) with a function not yet certain. This CDR3 is CASSPTHGGELFF. In DNA, the CDR3 is TGCGCCAGCAGTCCAACACATGGCGGGGAGCTGTTTTTT.